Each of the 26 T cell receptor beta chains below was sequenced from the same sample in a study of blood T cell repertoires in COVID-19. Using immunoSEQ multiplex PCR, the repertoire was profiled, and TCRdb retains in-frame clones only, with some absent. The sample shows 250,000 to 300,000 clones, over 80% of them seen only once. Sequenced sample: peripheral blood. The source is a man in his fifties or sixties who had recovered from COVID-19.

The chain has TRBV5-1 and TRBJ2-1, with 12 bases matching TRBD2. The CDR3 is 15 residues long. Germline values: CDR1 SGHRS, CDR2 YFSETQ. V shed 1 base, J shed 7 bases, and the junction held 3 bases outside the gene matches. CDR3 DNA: TGCGCCAGCAGCTTGTCGACTAGCGGGAGAAATGAGCAGTTCTTC. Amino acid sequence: CASSLSTSGRNEQFF.

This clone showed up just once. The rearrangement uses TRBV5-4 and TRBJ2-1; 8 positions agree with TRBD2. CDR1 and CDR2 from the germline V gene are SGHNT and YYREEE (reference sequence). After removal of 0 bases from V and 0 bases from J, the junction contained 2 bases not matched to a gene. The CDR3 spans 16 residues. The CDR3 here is CASSLVGTSSYNEQFF. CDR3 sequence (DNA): TGTGCCAGCAGCTTGGTGGGGACTAGCTCCTACAATGAGCAGTTCTTC.

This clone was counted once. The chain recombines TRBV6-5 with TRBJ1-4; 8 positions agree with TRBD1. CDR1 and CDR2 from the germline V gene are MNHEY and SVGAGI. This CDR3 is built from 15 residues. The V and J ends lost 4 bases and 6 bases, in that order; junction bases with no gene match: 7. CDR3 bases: TGTGCCAGCAGTTCTGCGGGGACAGGACATGAAAAACTGTTTTTT. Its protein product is CASSSAGTGHEKLFF.

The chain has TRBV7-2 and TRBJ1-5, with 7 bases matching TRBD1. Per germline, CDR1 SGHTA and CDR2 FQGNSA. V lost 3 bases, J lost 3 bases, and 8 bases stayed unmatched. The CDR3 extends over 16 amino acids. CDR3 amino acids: CASSFGTAVINQPQHF. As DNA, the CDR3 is TGTGCCAGCAGCTTTGGGACAGCGGTAATCAATCAGCCCCAGCATTTT. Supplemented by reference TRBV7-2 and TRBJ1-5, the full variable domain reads GAGVSQSPSNKVTEKGKDVELRCDPISGHTALYWYRQSLGQGLEFLIYFQGNSAPDKSGLPSDRFSAERTGGSVSTLTIQRTQQEDSAVYLCASSFGTAVINQPQHFGDGTRLSIL.

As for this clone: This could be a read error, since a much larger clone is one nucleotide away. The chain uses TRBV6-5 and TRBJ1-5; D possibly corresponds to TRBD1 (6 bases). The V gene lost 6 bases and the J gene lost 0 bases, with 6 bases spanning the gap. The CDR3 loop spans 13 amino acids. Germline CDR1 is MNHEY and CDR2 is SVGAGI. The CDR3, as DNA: TGTGCCAGCAGACAGGGTAGCAATCAGCCCCAGCATTTT. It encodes CASRQGSNQPQHF.

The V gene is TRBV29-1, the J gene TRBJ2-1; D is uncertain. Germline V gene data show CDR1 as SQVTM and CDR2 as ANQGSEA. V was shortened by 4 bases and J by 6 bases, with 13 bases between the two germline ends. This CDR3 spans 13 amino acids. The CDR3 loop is CSVAGYVANEQFF. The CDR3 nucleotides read TGCAGCGTTGCCGGGTACGTGGCCAATGAGCAGTTCTTC.

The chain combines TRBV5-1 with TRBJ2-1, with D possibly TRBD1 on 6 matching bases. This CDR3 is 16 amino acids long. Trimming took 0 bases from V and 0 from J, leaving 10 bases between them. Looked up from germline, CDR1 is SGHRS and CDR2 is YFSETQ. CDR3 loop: CASSLVGQSSYNEQFF. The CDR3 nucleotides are TGCGCCAGCAGCTTGGTTGGACAGAGCTCCTACAATGAGCAGTTCTTC. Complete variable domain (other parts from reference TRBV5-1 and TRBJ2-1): KAGVTQTPRYLIKTRGQQVTLSCSPISGHRSVSWYQQTPGQGLQFLFEYFSETQRNKGNFPGRFSGRQFSNSRSEMNVSTLELGDSALYLCASSLVGQSSYNEQFFGPGTRLTVL.

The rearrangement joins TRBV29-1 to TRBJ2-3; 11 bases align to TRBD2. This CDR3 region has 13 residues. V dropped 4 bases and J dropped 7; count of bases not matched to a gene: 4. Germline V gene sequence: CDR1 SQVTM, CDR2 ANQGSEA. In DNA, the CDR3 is TGCAGCGTTGGTCTAGCGGGGGGTCATACGCAGTATTTT. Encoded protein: CSVGLAGGHTQYF.

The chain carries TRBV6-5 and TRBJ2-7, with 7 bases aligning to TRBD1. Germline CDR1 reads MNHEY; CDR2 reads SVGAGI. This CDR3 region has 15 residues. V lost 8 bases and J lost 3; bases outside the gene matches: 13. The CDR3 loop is CASRGRQGGRYEQYF. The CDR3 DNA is TGTGCCAGCCGAGGGAGACAGGGTGGTCGCTACGAGCAGTACTTC.

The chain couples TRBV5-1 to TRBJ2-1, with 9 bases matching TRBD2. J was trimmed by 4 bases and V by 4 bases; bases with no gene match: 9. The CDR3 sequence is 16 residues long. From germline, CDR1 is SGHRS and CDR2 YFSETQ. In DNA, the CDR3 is TGCGCCAGCAGCACCAACCTAGCGGGGACTTACAATGAGCAGTTCTTC. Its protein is CASSTNLAGTYNEQFF.

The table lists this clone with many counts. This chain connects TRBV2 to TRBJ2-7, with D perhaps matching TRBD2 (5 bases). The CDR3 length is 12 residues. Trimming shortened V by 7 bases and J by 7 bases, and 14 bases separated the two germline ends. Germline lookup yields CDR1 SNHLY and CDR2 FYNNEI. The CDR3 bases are TGTGCCAGCAAAGGCACACCGGGGGAGCAGTACTTC. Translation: CASKGTPGEQYF. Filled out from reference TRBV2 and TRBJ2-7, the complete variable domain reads EPEVTQTPSHQVTQMGQEVILRCVPISNHLYFYWYRQILGQKVEFLVSFYNNEISEKSEIFDDQFSVERPDGSNFTLKIRSTKLEDSAMYFCASKGTPGEQYFGPGTRLTVT.

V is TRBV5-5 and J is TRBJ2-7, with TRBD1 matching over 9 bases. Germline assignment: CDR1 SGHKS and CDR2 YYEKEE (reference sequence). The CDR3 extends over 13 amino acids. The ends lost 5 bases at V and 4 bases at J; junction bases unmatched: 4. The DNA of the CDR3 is TGTGCCAGCAGTGACAGGGGGATGTACGAGCAGTACTTC. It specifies CASSDRGMYEQYF.

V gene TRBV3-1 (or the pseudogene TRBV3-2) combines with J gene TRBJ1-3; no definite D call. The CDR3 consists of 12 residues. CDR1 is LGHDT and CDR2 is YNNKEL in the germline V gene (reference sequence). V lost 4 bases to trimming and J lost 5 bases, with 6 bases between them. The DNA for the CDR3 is TGTGCCAGCAGCCTTCCAAGAAACACCATATATTTT. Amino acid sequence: CASSLPRNTIYF.

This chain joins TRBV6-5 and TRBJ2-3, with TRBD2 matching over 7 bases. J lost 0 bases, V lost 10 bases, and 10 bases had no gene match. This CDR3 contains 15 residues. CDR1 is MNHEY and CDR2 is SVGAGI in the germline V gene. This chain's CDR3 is CATQSRRESTDTQYF. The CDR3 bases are TGTGCCACCCAGAGTAGGCGGGAGAGCACAGATACGCAGTATTTT.

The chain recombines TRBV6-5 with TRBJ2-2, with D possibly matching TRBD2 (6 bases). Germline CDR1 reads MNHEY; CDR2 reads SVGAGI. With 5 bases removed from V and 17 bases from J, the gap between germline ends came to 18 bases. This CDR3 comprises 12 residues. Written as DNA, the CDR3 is TGTGCCAGCAGTCACCCAATTGGAGGGGTATTTTTT. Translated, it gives CASSHPIGGVFF.

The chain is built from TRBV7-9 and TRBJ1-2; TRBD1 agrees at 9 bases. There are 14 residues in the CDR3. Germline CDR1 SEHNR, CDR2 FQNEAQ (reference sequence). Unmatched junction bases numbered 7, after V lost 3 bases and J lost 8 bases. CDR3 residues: CASSFRGTGQGYTF. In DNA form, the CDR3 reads TGTGCCAGCAGCTTTAGGGGGACAGGGCAAGGCTACACCTTC.

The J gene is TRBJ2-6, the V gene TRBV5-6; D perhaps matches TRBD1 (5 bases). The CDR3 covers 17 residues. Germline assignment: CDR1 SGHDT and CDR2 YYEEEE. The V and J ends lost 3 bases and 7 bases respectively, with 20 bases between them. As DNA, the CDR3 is TGTGCCAGCAGCTCCGAAATGACAGCTCTGGGAGCCAACGTCCTGACTTTC. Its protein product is CASSSEMTALGANVLTF.

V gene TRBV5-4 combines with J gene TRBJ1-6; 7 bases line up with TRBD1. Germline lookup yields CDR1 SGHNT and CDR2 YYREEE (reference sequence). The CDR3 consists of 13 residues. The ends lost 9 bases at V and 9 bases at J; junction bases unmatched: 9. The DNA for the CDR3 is TGTGCCACGACGGACAGGTGGGGTTCACCCCTCCACTTT. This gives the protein CATTDRWGSPLHF.

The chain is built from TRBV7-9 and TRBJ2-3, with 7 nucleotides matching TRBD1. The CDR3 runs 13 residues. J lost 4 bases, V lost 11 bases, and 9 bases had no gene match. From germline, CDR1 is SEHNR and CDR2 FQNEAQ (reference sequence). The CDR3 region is CAGDRAEADTQYF. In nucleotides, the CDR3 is TGTGCCGGTGACAGGGCCGAGGCAGATACGCAGTATTTT.

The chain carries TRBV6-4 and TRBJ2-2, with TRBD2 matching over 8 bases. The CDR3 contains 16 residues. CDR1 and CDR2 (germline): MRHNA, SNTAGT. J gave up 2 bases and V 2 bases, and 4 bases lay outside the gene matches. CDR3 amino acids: CASSDPSGLNTGELFF. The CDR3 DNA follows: TGTGCCAGCAGTGACCCTAGCGGGCTAAACACCGGGGAGCTGTTTTTT.

This chain's CDR3 is CASSLVASGLPDTQYF. The CDR3 DNA is TGTGCCAGCAGCTTAGTGGCTAGCGGCCTTCCCGATACGCAGTATTTT. The V call is TRBV7-2, the J call TRBJ2-3; 7 bases align to TRBD2. The CDR3 totals 16 residues. The V gene end was trimmed by 1 base and the J gene end by 6 bases; junction bases not matched to a gene: 10. The germline CDR1 and CDR2 sequences are SGHTA and FQGNSA.

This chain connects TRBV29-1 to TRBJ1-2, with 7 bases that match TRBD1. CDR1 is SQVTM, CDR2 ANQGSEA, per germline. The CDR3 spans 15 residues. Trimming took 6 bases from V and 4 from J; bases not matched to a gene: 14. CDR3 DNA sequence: TGCAGCGTCGGCCATGACAGGGTTCACGGCTATGGCTACACCTTC. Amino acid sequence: CSVGHDRVHGYGYTF.

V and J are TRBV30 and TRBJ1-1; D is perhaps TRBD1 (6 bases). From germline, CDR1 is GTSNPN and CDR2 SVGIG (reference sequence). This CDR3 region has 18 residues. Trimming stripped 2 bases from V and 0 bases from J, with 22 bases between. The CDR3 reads CAWSQLWMDSPMNTEAFF. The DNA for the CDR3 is TGTGCCTGGAGTCAACTTTGGATGGACAGCCCCATGAACACTGAAGCTTTCTTT.

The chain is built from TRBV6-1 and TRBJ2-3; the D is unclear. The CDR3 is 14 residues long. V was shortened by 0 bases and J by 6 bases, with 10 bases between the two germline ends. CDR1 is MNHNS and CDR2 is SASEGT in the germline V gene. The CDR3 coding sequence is TGTGCCAGCAGTGAAGCGCAAACGCGGGATACGCAGTATTTT. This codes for CASSEAQTRDTQYF.

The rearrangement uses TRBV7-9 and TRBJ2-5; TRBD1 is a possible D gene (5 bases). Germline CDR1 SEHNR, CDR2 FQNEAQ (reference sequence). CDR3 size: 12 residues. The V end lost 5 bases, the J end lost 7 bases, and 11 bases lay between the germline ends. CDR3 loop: CASSLPQGTQYF. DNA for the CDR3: TGTGCCAGCAGCCTCCCCCAGGGGACCCAGTACTTC.

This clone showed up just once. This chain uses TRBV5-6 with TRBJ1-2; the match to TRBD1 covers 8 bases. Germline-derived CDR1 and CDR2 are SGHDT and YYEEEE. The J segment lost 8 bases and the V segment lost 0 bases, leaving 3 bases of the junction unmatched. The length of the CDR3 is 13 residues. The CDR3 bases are TGTGCCAGCAGCTTGGCCAGGGGGCAAGGCTACACCTTC. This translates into CASSLARGQGYTF.